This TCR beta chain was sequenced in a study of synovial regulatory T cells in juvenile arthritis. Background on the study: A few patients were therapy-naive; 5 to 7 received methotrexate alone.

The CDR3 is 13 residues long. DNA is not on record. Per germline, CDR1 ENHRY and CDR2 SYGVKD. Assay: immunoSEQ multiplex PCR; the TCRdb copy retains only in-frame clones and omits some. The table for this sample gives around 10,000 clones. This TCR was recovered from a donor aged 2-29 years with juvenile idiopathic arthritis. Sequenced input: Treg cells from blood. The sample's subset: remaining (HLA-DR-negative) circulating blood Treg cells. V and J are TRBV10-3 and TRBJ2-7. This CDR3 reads CAIRSGPYYEQYF.